This passage covers 16 T cell receptor beta chains from one sample sequenced in a study of cytomegalovirus exposure and HLA in healthy donors. PCR used 60 Vbeta primers and 13 Jbeta primers. Generated by immunoSEQ multiplex PCR, the TCRdb table keeps only in-frame clones and is missing some. The repertoire holds roughly 200,000 clones, with around 82% as singletons. The sequencing sample was made of PBMCs. The receptors derive from a man aged 35 to 55 in good health and CMV-seronegative.

This clone was observed a handful of times. The chain employs TRBV15 and TRBJ1-4; no definite D call. Trimming left V 2 bases short and J 3 bases short, with 19 bases between. The CDR3 length is 18 residues. Germline CDR1 reads LNHNV; CDR2 reads YYDKDF (reference sequence). The chain's CDR3 is CATSRNRVGTTSNEKLFF. CDR3 DNA: TGTGCCACCAGCAGAAACCGGGTCGGTACCACATCTAATGAAAAACTGTTTTTT.

The gene calls are TRBV2 and TRBJ1-3; 9 bases match TRBD1. The CDR3 runs 17 residues. The J segment lost 6 bases and the V segment lost 5 bases, leaving 14 bases of the junction unmatched. CDR1 and CDR2 (germline): SNHLY, FYNNEI. The chain's CDR3 is CASSSRRRTGVENTIYF. The DNA of the CDR3 is TGTGCCAGCAGTTCAAGGAGGCGGACAGGGGTCGAAAACACCATATATTTT.

The chain is built from TRBV5-8 and TRBJ2-3, with TRBD2 matching 9 bases. Germline CDR1 reads SGHTS; CDR2 reads YDEGEE. The CDR3 runs 14 residues. The ends lost 4 bases at V and 10 bases at J; junction bases unmatched: 10. In DNA form, the CDR3 reads TGTGCCAGCAGCCCCCGGAATCCTAGCGGGGCGCAGTATTTT. It encodes CASSPRNPSGAQYF.

The gene calls are TRBV7-9 and TRBJ2-7; D ambiguous. The CDR3 totals 17 residues. Germline V gives CDR1 SEHNR, CDR2 FQNEAQ (reference sequence). V lost 4 bases to trimming and J lost 2 bases, with 21 bases between them. CDR3 DNA: TGTGCCAGCAGCTCCCGGGTAGTCGCCCCCGAGGCCTACGAGCAGTACTTC. The encoded protein is CASSSRVVAPEAYEQYF.

The genes are TRBV19 and TRBJ2-1; maybe TRBD1 (5 bases). Germline CDR1 reads LNHDA; CDR2 reads SQIVND (reference sequence). Trimming shortened V by 1 base and J by 4 bases, and 14 bases separated the two germline ends. The CDR3 totals 16 residues. The CDR3 spells CASSIATATRYNEQFF. CDR3 nucleotides: TGTGCCAGTAGTATAGCGACAGCTACGCGATACAATGAGCAGTTCTTC.

Only one count was recorded for this clone. The CDR3 sequence is CASSDPGQGQYEQYF. As DNA, the CDR3 is TGTGCCAGCAGTGATCCGGGACAGGGCCAGTACGAGCAGTACTTC. The V call is TRBV14, the J call TRBJ2-7; TRBD1 matches 9 bases. V trimming: 6 bases; J trimming: 4 bases; junction bases outside the gene matches: 10. Germline CDR1 reads SGHDN; CDR2 reads FVKESK. This CDR3 region has 15 residues.

This clone was recorded a few times. The rearrangement links TRBV15 to TRBJ2-1; TRBD2 matches at 9 bases. Germline V gene lookup returns CDR1 LNHNV and CDR2 YYDKDF (reference sequence). The V and J ends lost 1 base and 7 bases, in that order; junction bases with no gene match: 11. The CDR3 is 17 residues long. CDR3 sequence: CATSRGTIAGAGNEQFF. The CDR3 DNA reads as TGTGCCACCAGCAGAGGGACAATAGCGGGAGCCGGAAATGAGCAGTTCTTC.

The genes are TRBV6-5 and TRBJ2-5; D is perhaps TRBD1 (5 bases). CDR3 size: 16 residues. V lost 3 bases to trimming and J lost 2 bases, with 16 bases between them. The V gene's germline CDR1 is MNHEY and CDR2 SVGAGI. This CDR3 reads CASSYQRQPAQETQYF. CDR3 bases: TGTGCCAGCAGTTATCAGCGACAGCCTGCTCAAGAGACCCAGTACTTC.

The V call is TRBV18, the J call TRBJ2-1; 15 nucleotides align to TRBD2. Germline V CDR1 and CDR2: KGHSH, LQKENI. Trimming at V came to 5 bases and at J to 7 bases, leaving 9 bases not matched to a gene. The CDR3 has 17 amino acids. CDR3 region: CASSFGLAGGPGNEQFF. In DNA, the CDR3 is TGTGCCAGCTCATTCGGACTAGCGGGAGGGCCGGGTAATGAGCAGTTCTTC.

The V and J genes are TRBV9 and TRBJ2-5; 11 bases align to TRBD2. Germline V CDR1 and CDR2: SGDLS, YYNGEE. The V segment lost 4 bases and the J segment 4 bases; nucleotides outside the gene matches: 9. The CDR3 runs to 16 residues. The CDR3: CASSPLAGGPRETQYF. DNA for the CDR3: TGTGCCAGCAGCCCCCTAGCGGGGGGCCCCAGAGAGACCCAGTACTTC.

The chain employs TRBV5-1 and TRBJ2-3, with 10 bases aligning to TRBD1. The CDR3 is 15 amino acids. Trimming took 7 bases from V and 1 from J; bases not matched to a gene: 6. Germline V CDR1 and CDR2: SGHRS, YFSETQ. CDR3 DNA sequence: TGCGCCAGCGGGTTGACAGGGGGCGGCACAGATACGCAGTATTTT. Translating it yields CASGLTGGGTDTQYF.

This chain uses TRBV9 with TRBJ2-1, with a possible D match to TRBD2 (6 bases). V lost 3 bases and J 0 bases, leaving 13 bases between the germline ends. The CDR3 length is 16 residues. Germline CDR1 SGDLS, CDR2 YYNGEE. CDR3 sequence (DNA): TGTGCCAGCAGCGAAGGAAGTAGCGGCTCCTACAATGAGCAGTTCTTC. Translated: CASSEGSSGSYNEQFF. The full variable domain, completed using reference TRBV9 and TRBJ2-1, is DSGVTQTPKHLITATGQRVTLRCSPRSGDLSVYWYQQSLDQGLQFLIQYYNGEERAKGNILERFSAQQFPDLHSELNLSSLELGDSALYFCASSEGSSGSYNEQFFGPGTRLTVL.

This clone has more than one count but fewer than ten. CDR3 sequence (DNA): TGTGCCAGCAGCCTGACAGAGAACACTGAAGCTTTCTTT. It yields the protein CASSLTENTEAFF. The chain joins TRBV7-9 to TRBJ1-1; D is possibly TRBD1 (5 bases). V was pared by 5 bases and J by 1 base, with 8 bases between. CDR1 SEHNR and CDR2 FQNEAQ come from the germline V gene (reference sequence). The CDR3 runs to 13 residues.

The chain has TRBV5-8 and TRBJ1-1; D uncertain. Germline V CDR1 and CDR2: SGHTS, YDEGEE. V lost 5 bases and J lost 10, with 9 bases in between. CDR3 length: 10 residues. The CDR3 here is CASRAYSAFF. The CDR3 DNA reads TGTGCCAGCAGAGCGTACTCAGCTTTCTTT. Complete variable domain (other parts from reference TRBV5-8 and TRBJ1-1): EAGVTQSPTHLIKTRGQQATLRCSPISGHTSVYWYQQALGLGLQFLLWYDEGEERNRGNFPPRFSGRQFPNYSSELNVNALELEDSALYLCASRAYSAFFGQGTRLTVV.

The gene calls are TRBV7-8 and TRBJ1-6; 9 bases fit TRBD1. With V trimmed by 4 bases and J by 9 bases, 7 bases remained unmatched. From germline, CDR1 is SGHVS and CDR2 FQNEAQ. The CDR3 sequence is 15 residues long. CDR3 coding DNA: TGTGCCAGCAGCTCGCCGGGACAGGGCGTTTCACCCCTCCACTTT. Protein sequence: CASSSPGQGVSPLHF.

CDR3 DNA sequence: TGTGCCACCGCCTTGGAAAGGGGGAGTGAGCAGTTCTTC. This codes for CATALERGSEQFF. The rearrangement joins TRBV2 to TRBJ2-1, with D perhaps TRBD1 (6 bases). Trimming shortened V by 10 bases and J by 9 bases, and 19 bases separated the two germline ends. This CDR3 is 13 amino acids long. The V gene's germline CDR1 is SNHLY and CDR2 FYNNEI. Looking up the rest from reference TRBV2 and TRBJ2-1 gives the full variable domain: EPEVTQTPSHQVTQMGQEVILRCVPISNHLYFYWYRQILGQKVEFLVSFYNNEISEKSEIFDDQFSVERPDGSNFTLKIRSTKLEDSAMYFCATALERGSEQFFGPGTRLTVL.